This passage covers 2 T cell receptor beta chains from one sample sequenced in a study of blood T cell repertoires in COVID-19. TCRdb's table, derived via immunoSEQ multiplex PCR, lists solely in-frame clones and lacks some. The repertoire holds about 50,000 clones, with 75% to 85% as singletons. Material: peripheral blood. Source of these receptors: a man aged 35-49 years with acute or convalescent COVID-19.

The CDR3: CASSEPGQGLYEQYF. CDR3 nucleotide sequence: TGTGCCAGCAGCGAGCCGGGACAGGGGTTGTACGAGCAGTACTTC. The gene calls are TRBV5-4 and TRBJ2-7, with 10 bases that match TRBD1. Trimming at V came to 4 bases and at J to 4 bases, leaving 8 bases not matched to a gene. This CDR3 is 15 amino acids long. Germline V CDR1 and CDR2: SGHNT, YYREEE (reference sequence).

DNA of the CDR3: TGTGCTAGCATACCGACAGGGGACAACACTGAAGCTTTCTTT. It codes for CASIPTGDNTEAFF. This chain uses TRBV12-5 with TRBJ1-1, with 8 bases lining up with TRBD1. Germline V lookup: CDR1 LGHNT, CDR2 FRNRAP. After removal of 9 bases from V and 2 bases from J, the junction contained 8 bases not matched to a gene. This CDR3 contains 14 residues.